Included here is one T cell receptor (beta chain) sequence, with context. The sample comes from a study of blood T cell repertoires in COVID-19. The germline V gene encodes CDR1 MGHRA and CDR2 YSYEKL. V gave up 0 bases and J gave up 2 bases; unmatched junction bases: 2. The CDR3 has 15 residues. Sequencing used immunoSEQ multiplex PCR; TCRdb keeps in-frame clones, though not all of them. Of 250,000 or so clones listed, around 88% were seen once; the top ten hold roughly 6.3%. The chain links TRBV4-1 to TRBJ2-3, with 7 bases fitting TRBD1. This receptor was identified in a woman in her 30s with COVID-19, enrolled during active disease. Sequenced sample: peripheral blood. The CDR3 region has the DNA TGCGCCAGCAGCCAAGAGGACAGGAACACAGATACGCAGTATTTT. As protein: CASSQEDRNTDTQYF.